One and the same sample provided the 17 T cell receptor beta chains below, sequenced in a study of blood T cell repertoires in COVID-19. Assay: immunoSEQ multiplex PCR; the TCRdb copy retains only in-frame clones and omits some. The data show 140,000 or so clones, about 83% seen once. The specimen sequenced was peripheral blood. These receptors came from a woman in her forties or fifties with active or convalescent COVID-19.

The V gene is TRBV19, the J gene TRBJ1-1; the D is unclear. The germline V gene has CDR1 LNHDA and CDR2 SQIVND (reference sequence). CDR3 length: 15 residues. The V end was cut by 7 bases, the J end by 1 base, with 16 bases between. CDR3 in amino acids: CASTPSPTENTEAFF. Here the CDR3 DNA reads TGTGCCAGTACCCCGTCCCCCACAGAGAACACTGAAGCTTTCTTT.

This chain links TRBV4-1 with TRBJ1-6; D remains ambiguous. Trimming stripped 0 bases from V and 8 bases from J, with 11 bases between. The CDR3 consists of 15 residues. Per germline, CDR1 MGHRA and CDR2 YSYEKL. The CDR3 sequence: CASSQDSGLDSPLHF. The CDR3 nucleotides are TGCGCCAGCAGCCAAGATAGCGGGTTGGATTCACCCCTCCACTTT.

The J gene is TRBJ1-4, the V gene TRBV24-1, with 8 bases that match TRBD1. Germline assignment: CDR1 KGHDR and CDR2 SFDVKD. V trimming: 4 bases; J trimming: 7 bases; junction bases outside the gene matches: 1. This CDR3 has 13 residues. The CDR3 here is CATSEGQGEKLFF. The CDR3 nucleotides are TGTGCCACCAGTGAAGGACAGGGTGAAAAACTGTTTTTT.

This chain links TRBV9 with TRBJ1-1; 9 positions match TRBD1. With V trimmed by 3 bases and J by 10 bases, 7 bases remained unmatched. Germline V gene data show CDR1 as SGDLS and CDR2 as YYNGEE. The CDR3 runs to 13 residues. CDR3 sequence: CASSAHTDRGAFF. DNA for the CDR3: TGTGCCAGCAGCGCTCACACGGACAGGGGAGCTTTCTTT.

The chain links TRBV20-1 to TRBJ2-1; 8 nucleotides align to TRBD2. CDR1 DFQATT and CDR2 SNEGSKA come from the germline V gene (reference sequence). V shed 0 bases, J shed 15 bases, and the junction held 4 bases outside the gene matches. The CDR3 sequence is 11 residues long. The CDR3: CSARELAETFF. As DNA, the CDR3 is TGCAGTGCTAGAGAACTAGCGGAGACGTTCTTC.

J is TRBJ2-3 and V is TRBV9; D is unclear. CDR1 is SGDLS, CDR2 YYNGEE, per germline. This CDR3 spans 13 amino acids. Trimming took off 2 bases at V and 5 bases at J, with 9 bases between the two ends. CDR3 in DNA: TGTGCCAGCAGCGTTCACGTAGAAGATACGCAGTATTTT. As protein: CASSVHVEDTQYF.

The chain recombines TRBV11-2 with TRBJ2-7, with 10 bases identical to TRBD2. Per the germline V gene, CDR1 is SGHAT and CDR2 is FQNNGV. V shed 4 bases and J 6 bases; nucleotides not matched to a gene: 6. The CDR3 loop spans 14 amino acids. DNA for the CDR3: TGTGCCAGCAGCTCCCTTCAGCGGGAGGGCGAGCAGTACTTC. This sequence encodes CASSSLQREGEQYF.

V usage is TRBV13 and J usage is TRBJ2-7; 7 bases agree with TRBD2. The CDR3 loop spans 14 amino acids. Per germline, CDR1 PRHDT and CDR2 FYEKMQ (reference sequence). V shed 2 bases and J 5 bases; nucleotides not matched to a gene: 6. The CDR3 DNA reads as TGTGCCAGCAGCTTAAATGGGAGGGCCCACGAGCAGTACTTC. Translated: CASSLNGRAHEQYF.

This chain links TRBV5-1 with TRBJ2-3, with D possibly TRBD1 on 5 matching bases. Germline-derived CDR1 and CDR2 are SGHRS and YFSETQ. Trimming left V 4 bases short and J 0 bases short, with 12 bases between. CDR3 length: 15 residues. CDR3 in DNA: TGCGCCAGCAGCCCTCAGGGTATAAGCACAGATACGCAGTATTTT. It codes for CASSPQGISTDTQYF.

Comments on this clone: At one of its ends the junction is not consistent with the germline gene, which may arise from a read error. Within the sample, other DNA sequences also encode this same CDR3. The gene calls are TRBV29-1 and TRBJ2-7; 7 positions match TRBD1. The CDR3 is 14 amino acids. Germline V gene data show CDR1 as SQVTM and CDR2 as ANQGSEA. CDR3 sequence: CSVEGGQGVYEQYF. The CDR3 bases are TGCAGCGTTGAGGGTGGGCAGGGGGTTTACGAGCAGTACTTT.

This sequence joins TRBV27 and TRBJ1-2; 10 bases map to TRBD1. V shed 6 bases and J 2 bases; nucleotides not matched to a gene: 6. Germline CDR1 is MNHEY and CDR2 is SMNVEV (reference sequence). The CDR3 has 15 residues. The CDR3 sequence is CASSRTGGKNYGYTF. Here the CDR3 DNA reads TGTGCCAGCAGCCGGACAGGGGGAAAGAACTATGGCTACACCTTC.

The V and J genes are TRBV9 and TRBJ1-3; 8 nucleotides agree with TRBD1. Losses at the gene ends were 3 bases for V and 4 bases for J; bases not matched to a gene: 6. Germline lookup yields CDR1 SGDLS and CDR2 YYNGEE. The CDR3 is made up of 15 amino acids. CDR3 loop: CASSAQGASGNTIYF. CDR3 sequence (DNA): TGTGCCAGCAGCGCGCAGGGGGCGAGCGGAAACACCATATATTTT.

The rearrangement joins TRBV5-4 to TRBJ1-1; no reliable D call. Looked up from germline, CDR1 is SGHNT and CDR2 is YYREEE (reference sequence). The CDR3 runs to 13 residues. V was trimmed by 9 bases and J by 5 bases, leaving 17 bases between them. CDR3 coding DNA: TGTGCCACCGGGGAGGGCACGGGAACTGAAGCTTTCTTT. Its protein is CATGEGTGTEAFF.

This clone was seen a handful of times. The chain uses TRBV6-2 or TRBV6-3 and TRBJ2-7; TRBD1 matches at 8 bases. The V segment lost 5 bases and the J segment 2 bases; nucleotides outside the gene matches: 8. The CDR3 is made up of 15 amino acids. Germline V gene sequence: CDR1 MNHEY, CDR2 SVGEGT. The CDR3 DNA is TGTGCCAGCAGTCACGGACAGGGACCCGCCTACGAGCAGTACTTC. The encoded protein is CASSHGQGPAYEQYF.

The rearrangement joins TRBV2 to TRBJ2-2, with 8 bases matching TRBD2. CDR3 length: 15 residues. Germline trimming cut 2 bases from V and 6 bases from J; bases unmatched to any gene: 5. Germline V gene lookup returns CDR1 SNHLY and CDR2 FYNNEI. CDR3 sequence reads: CASSERGGFAGELFF. CDR3 DNA: TGTGCCAGCAGTGAACGGGGGGGTTTCGCCGGGGAGCTGTTTTTT.

Only one count was recorded for this clone. V usage is TRBV18 and J usage is TRBJ2-7; TRBD1 aligns across 11 bases. The CDR3 sequence is 16 residues long. Germline CDR1 KGHSH, CDR2 LQKENI. The J segment lost 4 bases and the V segment lost 2 bases, leaving 7 bases of the junction unmatched. The CDR3 bases are TGTGCCAGCTCACCAAGAAAGGGACAGGGGGGTTACGAGCAGTACTTC. Encoded protein: CASSPRKGQGGYEQYF.

This clone was seen just once. This chain connects TRBV24-1 to TRBJ1-2; tentative D call: TRBD1 (5 bases). This CDR3 has 15 residues. Trimming pared 10 bases from V and 4 bases from J, leaving 21 bases between. CDR1 and CDR2 from the germline V gene are KGHDR and SFDVKD. CDR3 nucleotides: TGTGCCACGACGACAGAGAACAGATCTAGCTATGGCTACACCTTC. Residues: CATTTENRSSYGYTF.